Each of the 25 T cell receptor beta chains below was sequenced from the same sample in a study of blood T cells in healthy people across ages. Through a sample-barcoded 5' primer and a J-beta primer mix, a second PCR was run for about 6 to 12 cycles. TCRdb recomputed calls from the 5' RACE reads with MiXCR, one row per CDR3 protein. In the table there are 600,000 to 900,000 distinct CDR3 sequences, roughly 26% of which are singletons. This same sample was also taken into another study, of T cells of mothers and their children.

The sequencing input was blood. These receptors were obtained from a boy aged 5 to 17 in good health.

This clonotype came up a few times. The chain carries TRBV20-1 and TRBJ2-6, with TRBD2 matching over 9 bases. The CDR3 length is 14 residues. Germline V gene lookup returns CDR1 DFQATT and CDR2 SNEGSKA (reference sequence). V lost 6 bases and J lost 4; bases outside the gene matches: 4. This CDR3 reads CSAPSGAGANVLTF. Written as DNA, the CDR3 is TGCAGTGCCCCTAGCGGGGCAGGGGCCAACGTCCTGACTTTC.

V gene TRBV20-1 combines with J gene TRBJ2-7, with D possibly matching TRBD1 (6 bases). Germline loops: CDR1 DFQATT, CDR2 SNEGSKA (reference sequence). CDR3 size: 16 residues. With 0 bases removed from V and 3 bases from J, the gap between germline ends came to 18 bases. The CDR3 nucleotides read TGCAGTGCTAGAGATAACGTTGCAGGGGTGGTCTACGAGCAGTACTTC. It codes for CSARDNVAGVVYEQYF.

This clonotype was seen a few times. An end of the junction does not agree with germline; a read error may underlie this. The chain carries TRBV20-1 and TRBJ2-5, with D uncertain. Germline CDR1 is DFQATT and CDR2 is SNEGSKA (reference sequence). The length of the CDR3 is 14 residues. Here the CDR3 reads CSASRRAAQETQHF. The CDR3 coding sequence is TGCAGTGCTTCCCGAAGGGCAGCCCAAGAGACCCAGCACTTC.

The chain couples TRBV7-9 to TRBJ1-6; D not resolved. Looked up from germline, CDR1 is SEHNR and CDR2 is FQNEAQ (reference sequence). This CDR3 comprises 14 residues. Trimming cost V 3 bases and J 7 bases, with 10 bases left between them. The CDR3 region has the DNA TGTGCCAGCAGCTTGACCGTCGGGAATTCACCCCTCCACTTT. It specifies CASSLTVGNSPLHF. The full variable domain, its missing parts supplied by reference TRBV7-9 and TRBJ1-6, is DTGVSQNPRHKITKRGQNVTFRCDPISEHNRLYWYRQTLGQGPEFLTYFQNEAQLEKSRLLSDRFSAERPKGSFSTLEIQRTEQGDSAMYLCASSLTVGNSPLHFGNGTRLTVT.

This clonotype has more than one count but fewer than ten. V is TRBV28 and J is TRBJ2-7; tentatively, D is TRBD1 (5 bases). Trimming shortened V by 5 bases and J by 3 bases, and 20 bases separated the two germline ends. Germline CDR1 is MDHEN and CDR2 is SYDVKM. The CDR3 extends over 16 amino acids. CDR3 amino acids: CASSPDTGYYNYEQYF. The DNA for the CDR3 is TGTGCCAGCAGTCCTGATACAGGCTATTACAACTACGAGCAGTACTTC.

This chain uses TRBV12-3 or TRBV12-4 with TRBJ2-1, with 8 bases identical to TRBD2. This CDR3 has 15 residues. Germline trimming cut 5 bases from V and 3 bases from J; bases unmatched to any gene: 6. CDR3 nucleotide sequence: TGTGCCAGCAGTGAGGCCGGGACTAGCTACAATGAGCAGTTCTTC. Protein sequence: CASSEAGTSYNEQFF.

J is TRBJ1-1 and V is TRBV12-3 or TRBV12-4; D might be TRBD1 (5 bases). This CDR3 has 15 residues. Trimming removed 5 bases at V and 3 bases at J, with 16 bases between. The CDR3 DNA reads TGTGCCAGCAGTGGGGGGGGGAGTGCGGACACTGAAGCTTTCTTT. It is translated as CASSGGGSADTEAFF.

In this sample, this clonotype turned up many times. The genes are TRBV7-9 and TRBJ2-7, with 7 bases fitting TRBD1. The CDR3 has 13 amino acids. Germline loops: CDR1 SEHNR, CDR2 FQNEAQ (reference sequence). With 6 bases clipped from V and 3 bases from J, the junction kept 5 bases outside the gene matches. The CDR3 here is CASSSGTVYEQYF. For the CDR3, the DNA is TGTGCCAGCAGTTCCGGGACAGTCTACGAGCAGTACTTC. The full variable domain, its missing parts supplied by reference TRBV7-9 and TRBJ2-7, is DTGVSQNPRHKITKRGQNVTFRCDPISEHNRLYWYRQTLGQGPEFLTYFQNEAQLEKSRLLSDRFSAERPKGSFSTLEIQRTEQGDSAMYLCASSSGTVYEQYFGPGTRLTVT.

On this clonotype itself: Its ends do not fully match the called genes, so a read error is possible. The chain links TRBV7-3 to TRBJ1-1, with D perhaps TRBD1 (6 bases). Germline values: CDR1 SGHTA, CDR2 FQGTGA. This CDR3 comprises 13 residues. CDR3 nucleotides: TGTGCCAGCAGCTCTACAGGGAACGCTGAAGCTTTCTTT. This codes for CASSSTGNAEAFF.

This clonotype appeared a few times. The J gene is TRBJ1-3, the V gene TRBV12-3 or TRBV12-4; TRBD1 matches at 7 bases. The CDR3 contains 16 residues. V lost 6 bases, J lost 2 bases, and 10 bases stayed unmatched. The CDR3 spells CASSSWTGSAGNTIYF. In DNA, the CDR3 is TGTGCCAGCAGCAGTTGGACAGGTAGCGCTGGAAACACCATATATTTT.

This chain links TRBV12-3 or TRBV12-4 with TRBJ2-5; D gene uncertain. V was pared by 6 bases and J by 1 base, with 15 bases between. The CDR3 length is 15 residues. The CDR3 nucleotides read TGTGCCAGCAGCCTATGGGCATCGCTCCAAGAGACCCAGTACTTC. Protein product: CASSLWASLQETQYF.

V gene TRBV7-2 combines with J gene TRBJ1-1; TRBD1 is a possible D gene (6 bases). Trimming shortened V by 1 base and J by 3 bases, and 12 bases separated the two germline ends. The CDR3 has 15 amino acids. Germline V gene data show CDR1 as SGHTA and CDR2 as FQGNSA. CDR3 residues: CASSLGGTTYTEAFF. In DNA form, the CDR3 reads TGTGCCAGCAGCTTAGGGGGGACAACCTACACTGAAGCTTTCTTT.

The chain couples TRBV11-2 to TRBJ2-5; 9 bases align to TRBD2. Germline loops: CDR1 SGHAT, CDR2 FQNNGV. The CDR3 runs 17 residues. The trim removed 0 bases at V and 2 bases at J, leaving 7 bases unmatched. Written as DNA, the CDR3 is TGTGCCAGCAGCTTAGATTCTAGCGGGGTCATACAAGAGACCCAGTACTTC. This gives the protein CASSLDSSGVIQETQYF.

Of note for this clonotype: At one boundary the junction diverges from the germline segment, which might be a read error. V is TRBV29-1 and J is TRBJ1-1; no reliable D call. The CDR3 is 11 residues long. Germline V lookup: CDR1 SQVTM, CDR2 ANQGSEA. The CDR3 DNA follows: TGCAGCGGGATGACACGCACTGAAACTTTCTTT. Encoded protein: CSGMTRTETFF.

CDR3: CASSRGTAPTKQYF. In DNA form, the CDR3 reads TGTGCCAGCAGCCGAGGGACAGCACCTACGAAGCAGTACTTC. The chain joins TRBV27 to TRBJ2-7; 7 bases map to TRBD1. Unmatched junction bases numbered 13, after V lost 6 bases and J lost 8 bases. This CDR3 has 14 amino acids. Per germline, CDR1 MNHEY and CDR2 SMNVEV (reference sequence).

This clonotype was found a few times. The CDR3 nucleotides are TGCAGTGCTAGAGTGCAGGGCCCAACAGATACGCAGTATTTT. Its protein product is CSARVQGPTDTQYF. This chain uses TRBV20-1 with TRBJ2-3; a possible D gene is TRBD1 (5 bases). CDR3 length: 14 amino acids. V was pared by 1 base and J by 3 bases, with 11 bases between. Germline V gene sequence: CDR1 DFQATT, CDR2 SNEGSKA (reference sequence).

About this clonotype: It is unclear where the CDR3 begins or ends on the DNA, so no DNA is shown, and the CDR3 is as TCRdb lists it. CDR3 sequence: CASSTSTPNYGYTF. J is TRBJ1-2 and V is TRBV12-3 or TRBV12-4. 14 amino acids form the CDR3, both terminal residues included.

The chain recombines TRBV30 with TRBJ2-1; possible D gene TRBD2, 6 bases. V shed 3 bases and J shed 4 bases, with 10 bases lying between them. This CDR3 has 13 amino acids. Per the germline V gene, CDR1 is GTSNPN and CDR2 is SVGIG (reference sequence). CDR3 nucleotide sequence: TGTGCCTGGAGGCCGGGGGAGTACAATGAGCAGTTCTTC. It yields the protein CAWRPGEYNEQFF.

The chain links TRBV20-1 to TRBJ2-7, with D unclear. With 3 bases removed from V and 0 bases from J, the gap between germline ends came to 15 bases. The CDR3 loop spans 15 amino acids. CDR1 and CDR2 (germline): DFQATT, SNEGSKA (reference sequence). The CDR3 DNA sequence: TGCAGTGCTAGGGGAATTAAGCCATACTCCTACGAGCAGTACTTC. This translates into CSARGIKPYSYEQYF.

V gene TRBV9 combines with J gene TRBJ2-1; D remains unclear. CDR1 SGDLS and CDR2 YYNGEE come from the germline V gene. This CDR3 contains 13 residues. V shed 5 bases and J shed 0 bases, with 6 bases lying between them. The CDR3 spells CASSESSYNEQFF. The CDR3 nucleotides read TGTGCCAGCAGTGAAAGCTCCTACAATGAGCAGTTCTTC. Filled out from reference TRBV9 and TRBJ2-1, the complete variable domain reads DSGVTQTPKHLITATGQRVTLRCSPRSGDLSVYWYQQSLDQGLQFLIQYYNGEERAKGNILERFSAQQFPDLHSELNLSSLELGDSALYFCASSESSYNEQFFGPGTRLTVL.

This CDR3 is CASSPKLAGGLKSYNEQFF. CDR3 nucleotides: TGTGCCAGCAGCCCGAAACTAGCGGGGGGCCTCAAATCCTACAATGAGCAGTTCTTC. This chain joins TRBV7-9 and TRBJ2-1, with TRBD2 matching 12 bases. This CDR3 is built from 19 residues. J was trimmed by 1 base and V by 5 bases; bases with no gene match: 12. Germline CDR1 reads SEHNR; CDR2 reads FQNEAQ (reference sequence).

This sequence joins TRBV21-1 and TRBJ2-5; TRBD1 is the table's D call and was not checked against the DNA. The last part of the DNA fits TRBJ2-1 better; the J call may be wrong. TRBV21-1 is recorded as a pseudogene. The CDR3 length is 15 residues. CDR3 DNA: TGTGCCAGGCGGGGTACGGGGTTCGGGGGAAATGAGCAGTTCTTC. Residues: CARRGTGFGGNEQFF.

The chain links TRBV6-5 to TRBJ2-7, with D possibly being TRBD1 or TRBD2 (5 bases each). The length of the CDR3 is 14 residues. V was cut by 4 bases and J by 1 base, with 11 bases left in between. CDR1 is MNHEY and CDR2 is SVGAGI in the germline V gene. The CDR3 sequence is CASSWGSHSYEQYF. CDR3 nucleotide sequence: TGTGCCAGCAGTTGGGGGTCTCATTCCTACGAGCAGTACTTC.

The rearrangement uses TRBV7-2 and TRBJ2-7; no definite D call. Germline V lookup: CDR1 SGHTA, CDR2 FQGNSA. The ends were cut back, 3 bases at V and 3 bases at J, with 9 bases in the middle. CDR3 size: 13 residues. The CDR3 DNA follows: TGTGCCAGCAGCTTCAACTACTACTACGAGCAGTACTTC. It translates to CASSFNYYYEQYF.

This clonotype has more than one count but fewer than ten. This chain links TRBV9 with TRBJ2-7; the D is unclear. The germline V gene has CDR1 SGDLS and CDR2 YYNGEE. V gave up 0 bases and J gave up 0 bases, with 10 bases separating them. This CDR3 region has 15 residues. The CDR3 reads CASSVGDSHSYEQYF. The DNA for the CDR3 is TGTGCCAGCAGCGTAGGCGACTCCCACTCCTACGAGCAGTACTTC. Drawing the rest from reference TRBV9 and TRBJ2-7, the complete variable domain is DSGVTQTPKHLITATGQRVTLRCSPRSGDLSVYWYQQSLDQGLQFLIQYYNGEERAKGNILERFSAQQFPDLHSELNLSSLELGDSALYFCASSVGDSHSYEQYFGPGTRLTVT.